This entry concerns a single TCR beta chain. What it recognizes is unknown. This record belongs to a study of cytomegalovirus exposure and HLA in healthy donors. The wider study: The same platform was used for the 120 or so validation repertoires as for the approximately 730 first-cohort repertoires, as reported in a later analysis. Study-wide results and limits: A few CMV-associated chains proved CMV antigen-specific in vitro. Cytomegalovirus status was reportedly diagnosed by the classifier with high specificity and sensitivity.

The germline CDR1 and CDR2 sequences are SGDLS and YYNGEE. The CDR3 has 15 residues. The germline V and J ends were trimmed by 3 bases and 2 bases, with 12 bases remaining between them. Repertoires were generated with immunoSEQ multiplex PCR, while TCRdb's copy carries only in-frame clones and drops some. This sample yields 98,000 or so clones, of which 95% are seen a single time; 0.67% belongs to the top ten. The origin of this receptor is a woman between 18 and 29 years old in good health and CMV-seronegative. The chain is built from TRBV9 and TRBJ2-1; D possibly corresponds to TRBD2 (6 bases). Sequenced sample: PBMCs. In nucleotides, the CDR3 is TGTGCCAGCAGCGCCTCGGGACTCACCTACAATGAGCAGTTCTTC. Protein: CASSASGLTYNEQFF.